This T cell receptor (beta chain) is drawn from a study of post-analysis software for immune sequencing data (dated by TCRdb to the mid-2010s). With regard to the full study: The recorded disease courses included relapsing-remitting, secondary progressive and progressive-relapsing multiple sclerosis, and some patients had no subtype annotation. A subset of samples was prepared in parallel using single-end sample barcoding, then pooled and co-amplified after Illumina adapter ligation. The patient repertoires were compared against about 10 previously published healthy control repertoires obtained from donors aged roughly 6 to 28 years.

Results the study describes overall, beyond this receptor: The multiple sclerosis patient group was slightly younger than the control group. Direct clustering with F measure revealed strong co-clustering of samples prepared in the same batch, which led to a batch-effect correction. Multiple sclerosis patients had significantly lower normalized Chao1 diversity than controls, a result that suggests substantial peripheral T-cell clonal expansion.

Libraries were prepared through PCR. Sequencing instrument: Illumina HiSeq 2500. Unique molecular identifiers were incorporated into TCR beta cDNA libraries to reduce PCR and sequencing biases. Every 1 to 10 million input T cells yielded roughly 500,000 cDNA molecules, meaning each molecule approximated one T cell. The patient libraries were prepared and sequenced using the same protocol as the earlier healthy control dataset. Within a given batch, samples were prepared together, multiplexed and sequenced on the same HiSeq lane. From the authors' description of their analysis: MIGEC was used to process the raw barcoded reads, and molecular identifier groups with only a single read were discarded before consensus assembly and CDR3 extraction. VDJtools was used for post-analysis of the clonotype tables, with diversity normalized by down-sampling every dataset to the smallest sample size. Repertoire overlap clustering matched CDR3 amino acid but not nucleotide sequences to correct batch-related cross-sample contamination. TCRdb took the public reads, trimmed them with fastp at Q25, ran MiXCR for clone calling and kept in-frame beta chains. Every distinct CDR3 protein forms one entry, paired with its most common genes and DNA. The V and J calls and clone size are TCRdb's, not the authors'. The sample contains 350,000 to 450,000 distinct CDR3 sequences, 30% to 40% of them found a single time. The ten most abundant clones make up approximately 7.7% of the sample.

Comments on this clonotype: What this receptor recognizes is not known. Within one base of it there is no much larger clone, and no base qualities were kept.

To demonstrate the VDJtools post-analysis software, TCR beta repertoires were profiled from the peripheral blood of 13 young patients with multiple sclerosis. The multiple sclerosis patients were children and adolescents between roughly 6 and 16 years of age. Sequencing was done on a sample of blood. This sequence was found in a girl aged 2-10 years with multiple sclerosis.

The sequenced DNA is TGTGCCACCAGTGATCCGGGACAGCACGCAGATACGCAGTATTTT. It codes for CATSDPGQHADTQYF. Here the chain combines TRBV24-1 and TRBJ2-3, and 7 junction bases match TRBD1. From cysteine to phenylalanine, the CDR3 is 15 amino acids long. Only the CDR3 portion is preserved as DNA: 45 bases, with reading frame beginning at the first base. Based on the germline V gene, the CDR1 and CDR2 sequences are KGHDR and SFDVKD. Clipping removes 3 bases from V and 4 bases from J, with 6 as the unmatched junction base count.